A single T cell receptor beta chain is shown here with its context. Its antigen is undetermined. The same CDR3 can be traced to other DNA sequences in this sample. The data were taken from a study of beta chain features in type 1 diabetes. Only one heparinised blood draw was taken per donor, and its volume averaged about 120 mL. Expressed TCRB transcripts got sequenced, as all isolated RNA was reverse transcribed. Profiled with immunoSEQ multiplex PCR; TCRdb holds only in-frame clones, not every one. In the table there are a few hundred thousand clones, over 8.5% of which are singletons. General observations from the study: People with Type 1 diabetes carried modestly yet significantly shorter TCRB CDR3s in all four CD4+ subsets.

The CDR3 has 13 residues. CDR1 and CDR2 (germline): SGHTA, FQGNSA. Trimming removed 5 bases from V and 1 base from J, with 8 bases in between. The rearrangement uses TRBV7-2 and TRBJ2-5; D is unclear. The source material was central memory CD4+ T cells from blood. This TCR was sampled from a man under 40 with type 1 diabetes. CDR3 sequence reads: CASSPRTQETQYF. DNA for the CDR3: TGTGCCAGCAGCCCAAGAACCCAAGAGACCCAGTACTTC.